This is a list of T cell receptor beta chains from one sample in a study of identical twins. Via MiXCR, TCRdb re-called the 5' RACE reads, giving one row per CDR3 protein. This sample has a few hundred thousand distinct CDR3 sequences, with about 13% found just once. These data are also associated with another study on yellow fever vaccine responses in identical twins.

Sequencing used memory (CD45RO+) T cells sorted from blood. These receptor sequences come from a woman younger than 30 in good health. Both conserved end residues are part of each CDR3. D genes are given only for firm matches. Size is omitted from some rows. Given values are once, few, many or a class for expanded clones.

D gene	clone size	CDR3 length	V gene	J gene	CDR3 DNA	CDR3 protein
-	few	14	TRBV28	TRBJ2-5	TGTGCCAGCAGTGGCTTTGGGGGGACCGAGACCCAGTACTTC	CASSGFGGTETQYF
TRBD2	few	17	TRBV5-1	TRBJ2-7	TGCGCCAGCAGCTTGGAAGGGTCCGGGACTAGAGCGAGGGAGCAGTACTTC	CASSLEGSGTRAREQYF
-	-	15	TRBV5-1	TRBJ1-6	TGCGCCAGCAGCTTGGAAGGCAGGATTAATTCACCCCTCCACTTT	CASSLEGRINSPLHF
TRBD2	few	16	TRBV10-3	TRBJ2-3	TGTGCCATCAGACCAACTAGCGGGGGGGCTTCAGATACGCAGTATTTT	CAIRPTSGGASDTQYF
-	few	15	TRBV20-1	TRBJ2-3	TGCAGTGCTACTACCGGGACTGCTATCACAGATACGCAGTATTTT	CSATTGTAITDTQYF
-	few	15	TRBV18	TRBJ2-5	TGTGCCAGCTCACCACCGGCAAGGGTCCAAGAGACCCAGTACTTC	CASSPPARVQETQYF
-	few	14	TRBV12-3/TRBV12-4	TRBJ2-3	TGTGCCAGCAGGCCGGAATTAAGGGTTGATACGCAGTATTTT	CASRPELRVDTQYF
-	many	14	TRBV9	TRBJ2-7	TGTGCCAGCAGCCCCCACGTTAGCTCCTACGAGCAGTACTTC	CASSPHVSSYEQYF
-	few	14	TRBV5-1	TRBJ2-3	TGCGCCAGCAGCTTGAACAGGGTAACAGATACGCAGTATTTT	CASSLNRVTDTQYF
TRBD1	-	15	TRBV2	TRBJ1-5	TGTGCCAGCAGGGAACAGGGGTTGGACAATCAGCCCCAGCATTTT	CASREQGLDNQPQHF
-	few	18	TRBV6-2/TRBV6-3	TRBJ1-5	TGTGCCAGCACCTACGGGTGGAGCACAGGGCTGAGCAATCAGCCCCAGCATTTT	CASTYGWSTGLSNQPQHF
TRBD1	few	15	TRBV18	TRBJ2-5	TGTGCCAGCTCACCAGAGAAGGGGGCAAAAGAGACCCAGTACTTC	CASSPEKGAKETQYF
TRBD2	few	17	TRBV7-2	TRBJ2-1	TGTGCCAGCAGCTTAGGGGTAGCGGGGGGGTCCTACAATGAGCAGTTCTTC	CASSLGVAGGSYNEQFF
-	-	13	TRBV6-1	TRBJ1-1	TGTGCCAGCAGGGCGGGTAGGTCCACTGAAGCTTTCTTT	CASRAGRSTEAFF
-	-	15	TRBV6-1	TRBJ2-1	TGTGCCAGCAGACGACTAGGCGTCAGCTACAATGAGCAGTTCTTC	CASRRLGVSYNEQFF
TRBD2	few	16	TRBV3-1	TRBJ2-1	TGTGCCAGCAGCCCCCGTTCCCTAGCGGGATGGGTTGAGCAGTTCTTC	CASSPRSLAGWVEQFF
-	-	16	TRBV5-1	TRBJ2-2	TGCGCCAGCAGCCGGGACCCAGCATCGAACACCGGGGAGCTGTTTTTT	CASSRDPASNTGELFF
TRBD2	-	14	TRBV20-1	TRBJ2-7	TGCAGTGCTAGTCCCGGGAGGGTTTCCTACGAGCAGTACTTC	CSASPGRVSYEQYF
-	-	14	TRBV12-5	TRBJ2-7	TGTGCTAGTGGTACCGGGACGGATCCCTACGAGCAGTACTTC	CASGTGTDPYEQYF
-	few	15	TRBV6-1	TRBJ1-5	TGTGCCAGCAGCCGGGCCAGGCAACAGAATCAGCCCCAGCATTTT	CASSRARQQNQPQHF
TRBD1	many	15	TRBV20-1	TRBJ2-7	TGCAGTGCTAGGGGGGACAGGGAATCGACCTACGAGCAGTACTTC	CSARGDRESTYEQYF
-	-	16	TRBV21-1	TRBJ1-6	TGTGCCAGCAGCAAAGGGTTCCAGGGCCCTAATTCACCCCTCCACTTT	CASSKGFQGPNSPLHF
TRBD1	few	15	TRBV3-1	TRBJ2-7	TGTGCCAGCAGCCTCCCGGGACAGGGGAGGTACGAGCAGTACTTC	CASSLPGQGRYEQYF
TRBD2	few	17	TRBV5-1	TRBJ2-1	TGCGCCAGCAGCCCGAGTAGCGGGGTATTATCCTACAATGAGCAGTTCTTC	CASSPSSGVLSYNEQFF
-	many	16	TRBV6-5	TRBJ2-7	TGTGCCAGCAGTAACCCCGGACTGGAGCGGACCTACGAGCAGTACTTC	CASSNPGLERTYEQYF
TRBD1	-	14	TRBV20-1	TRBJ2-3	TGCAGTGCTATAGGGACAGGGGTCACAGATACGCAGTATTTT	CSAIGTGVTDTQYF
TRBD2	many	15	TRBV4-2	TRBJ2-5	TGTGCCAGCAGCCAAGATCGGGGGGGCCAAGAGACCCAGTACTTC	CASSQDRGGQETQYF